This TCR beta chain was identified in a study of CD8+CD57+ T cells in acquired aplastic anemia. Study observations and caveats: Patients and controls turned out to have approximately 29 CD8+ CDR3 sequences in common.

Germline CDR1 is SEHNR and CDR2 is FQNEAQ (reference sequence). V was pared by 5 bases and J by 7 bases, with 14 bases between. The CDR3 sequence is 14 residues long. Patients chosen for sequencing had CD8+CD57+ cells that had expanded, as shown by flow cytometry. The diagnosis in all patients was severe acquired aplastic anemia. TCR beta VDJ and CDR3 were profiled, and genomic DNA was the template. TCRdb analysed the reads with MiXCR anew, one entry per CDR3 protein. The sample has approximately 80,000 distinct CDR3 sequences; about 70% are singletons. In the case of this clonotype: Its antigen is as yet unknown.

The sequence was collected from a human donor with aplastic anemia. J is TRBJ1-4 and V is TRBV7-9; the D gene is possibly TRBD1 (5 bases). The source material was sorted CD4+, CD8+, or CD8+CD57+ T cells (not recorded which) from PBMCs. In DNA, the CDR3 is TGTGCCAGCAGCCCCCCGGGGGTTACTGAAAAACTGTTTTTT. It yields the protein CASSPPGVTEKLFF. Looking up the rest from reference TRBV7-9 and TRBJ1-4 gives the full variable domain: DTGVSQNPRHKITKRGQNVTFRCDPISEHNRLYWYRQTLGQGPEFLTYFQNEAQLEKSRLLSDRFSAERPKGSFSTLEIQRTEQGDSAMYLCASSPPGVTEKLFFGSGTQLSVL.